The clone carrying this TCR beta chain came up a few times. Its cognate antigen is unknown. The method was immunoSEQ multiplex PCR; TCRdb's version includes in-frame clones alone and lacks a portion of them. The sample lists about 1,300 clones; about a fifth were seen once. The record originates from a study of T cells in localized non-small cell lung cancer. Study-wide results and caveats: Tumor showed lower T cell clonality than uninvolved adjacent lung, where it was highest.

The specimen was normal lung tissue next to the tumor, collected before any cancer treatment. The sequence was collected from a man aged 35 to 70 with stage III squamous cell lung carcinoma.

The CDR3: CASSSGLEWTEAFF. CDR3 coding DNA: TGTGCCAGCAGCTCGGGACTCGAATGGACTGAAGCTTTCTTT. The J gene is TRBJ1-1, the V gene TRBV11-3; weak D call: TRBD1 (5 bases). The germline CDR1 and CDR2 sequences are SGHNT and YENEEA. There are 14 residues in the CDR3. Trimming took 4 bases from V and 5 from J, leaving 14 bases between them.